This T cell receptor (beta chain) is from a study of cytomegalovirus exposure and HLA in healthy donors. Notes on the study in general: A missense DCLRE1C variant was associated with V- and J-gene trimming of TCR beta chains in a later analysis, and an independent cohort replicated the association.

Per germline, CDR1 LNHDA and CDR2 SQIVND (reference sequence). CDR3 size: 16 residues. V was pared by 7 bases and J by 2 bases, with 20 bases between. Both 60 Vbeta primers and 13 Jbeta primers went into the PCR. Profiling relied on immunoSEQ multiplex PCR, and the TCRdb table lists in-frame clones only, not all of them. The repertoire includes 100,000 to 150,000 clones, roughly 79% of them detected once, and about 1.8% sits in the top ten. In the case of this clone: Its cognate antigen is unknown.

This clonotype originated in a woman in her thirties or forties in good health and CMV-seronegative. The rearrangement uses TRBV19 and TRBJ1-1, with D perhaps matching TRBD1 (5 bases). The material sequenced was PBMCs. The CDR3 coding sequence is TGTGCCAGTAATGACTTAAGGGGCCAATTTAACACTGAAGCTTTCTTT. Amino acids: CASNDLRGQFNTEAFF.